This T cell receptor beta chain was retrieved from a study of T cell responses to AZD1222 COVID-19 vaccine. This clone was observed a single time. Assay: immunoSEQ multiplex PCR; the TCRdb copy retains only in-frame clones and omits some. The sample records around 120,000 clones, around 89% being singletons. This CDR3 is 18 amino acids long. V lost 3 bases and J lost 3; bases outside the gene matches: 12. Germline CDR1 LGHNA, CDR2 YNFKEQ. The chain joins TRBV4-2 to TRBJ2-2; 8 bases align to TRBD2. The sequence came from an adult in good health. The sequenced sample was peripheral blood, obtained on day 0 of AZD1222 vaccination. The CDR3 sequence: CASSQPQGLAGYTGELFF. Written as DNA, the CDR3 is TGTGCCAGCAGCCAGCCCCAGGGTTTAGCGGGGTACACCGGGGAGCTGTTTTTT.